The present T cell receptor (beta chain) was sequenced within a study of blood T cell repertoires in COVID-19. Trimming removed 2 bases from V and 5 bases from J, with 13 bases in between. Germline V CDR1 and CDR2: MNHEY, SVGEGT. This CDR3 region has 14 residues. Self-reported history from a screening survey and questionnaire set each donor's cohort. Profiling relied on immunoSEQ multiplex PCR, and the TCRdb table lists in-frame clones only, not all of them. The data show roughly 180,000 clones, around 90% seen once. The sequence came from a woman in her twenties or thirties who had recovered from COVID-19. Material for sequencing was PBMCs or T cells enriched from blood (not recorded which). This sequence joins TRBV6-2 or TRBV6-3 and TRBJ2-7, with a possible D match to TRBD1 (5 bases). The CDR3 reads CASSYEVQGNEQYF. CDR3 DNA: TGTGCCAGCAGTTACGAAGTCCAGGGAAACGAGCAGTACTTC.